What follows are 22 T cell receptor beta chains derived from one specimen sequenced in a study of human T cells and chemical hapten exposure. Each CDR3 protein gets one entry after TCRdb re-called the RACE reads with MiXCR. Of around 150,000 distinct CDR3 sequences listed, around 15% are singletons. Time point here: patch test 1, 2 weeks after DPC sensitization. Indicated treatment: therapeutic diphenylcyclopropenone sensitization with weekly scalp DPC. Sample: whole blood, taken in connection with sensitization to the hapten diphenylcyclopropenone (DPC). Receptors originate from a young woman with alopecia areata. Some clones in this sample may be carry-over from other donors' samples.

This clonotype was counted only a few times. V is TRBV7-2 and J is TRBJ2-7; TRBD2 agrees at 8 bases. The trim removed 2 bases at V and 4 bases at J, leaving 4 bases unmatched. Per germline, CDR1 SGHTA and CDR2 FQGNSA. This CDR3 has 14 amino acids. The CDR3 sequence is CASSLNSGMYEQYF. The CDR3 nucleotides are TGTGCCAGCAGCTTAAATAGCGGGATGTACGAGCAGTACTTC.

The chain carries TRBV28 and TRBJ2-1; D might be TRBD2 (7 bases). From germline, CDR1 is MDHEN and CDR2 SYDVKM. This CDR3 is built from 13 residues. V was clipped by 4 bases and J by 10 bases, with 14 bases between them. The CDR3 nucleotides read TGTGCCAGCAGTTGGGGGGGGCTCCCGGAGCAGTTCTTC. It codes for CASSWGGLPEQFF.

With respect to this clonotype: With a much larger clone just one base away, this may be a read error. The chain combines TRBV15 with TRBJ1-6, with D possibly TRBD1 on 5 matching bases. In germline, CDR1 is LNHNV, CDR2 YYDKDF (reference sequence). CDR3 length: 15 amino acids. V was pared by 1 base and J by 8 bases, with 12 bases between. The CDR3 loop is CATSRGQTDDSPLHF. The CDR3 DNA sequence: TGTGCCACCAGCAGAGGACAGACAGATGATTCACCCCTCCACTTT.

The chain combines TRBV2 with TRBJ1-5; 7 positions agree with TRBD1. With V trimmed by 2 bases and J by 6 bases, 7 bases remained unmatched. CDR1 and CDR2 from the germline V gene are SNHLY and FYNNEI. The CDR3 is 15 amino acids. CDR3: CASSESLTGIQPQHF. CDR3 sequence (DNA): TGTGCCAGCAGTGAATCCTTGACAGGGATTCAGCCCCAGCATTTT.

The rearrangement links TRBV6-2 or TRBV6-3 to TRBJ2-7; TRBD2 matches 9 bases. After removal of 5 bases from V and 5 bases from J, the junction contained 7 bases not matched to a gene. The germline V gene encodes CDR1 MNHEY and CDR2 SVGEGT. The length of the CDR3 is 14 residues. The CDR3 spells CASSDKRGVDEQYF. In DNA, the CDR3 is TGTGCCAGCAGTGACAAGCGGGGGGTGGACGAGCAGTACTTC.

CDR3 nucleotide sequence: TGTGCCAGTACCCGGGAAGGAGGGCCCCAGCATTTT. As protein: CASTREGGPQHF. The rearrangement joins TRBV19 to TRBJ1-5; D not resolved. CDR1 LNHDA and CDR2 SQIVND come from the germline V gene (reference sequence). Trimming stripped 7 bases from V and 9 bases from J, with 13 bases between. The CDR3 contains 12 residues.

This clonotype was seen a few times. The J gene is TRBJ2-5, the V gene TRBV20-1; D is ambiguous. This CDR3 has 11 amino acids. Trimming pared 1 base from V and 1 base from J, leaving 1 base between. The germline CDR1 and CDR2 sequences are DFQATT and SNEGSKA (reference sequence). CDR3 bases: TGCAGTGCTAGAGCCCAAGAGACCCAGTACTTC. Translating gives CSARAQETQYF.

This clonotype turned up a few times. CDR3 sequence: CASSLSGGGNEKLFF. As DNA, the CDR3 is TGTGCCAGCAGTCTTTCAGGGGGAGGGAATGAAAAACTGTTTTTT. This rearrangement joins TRBV12-3 or TRBV12-4 to TRBJ1-4, with 7 positions matching TRBD1. With 5 bases clipped from V and 5 bases from J, the junction kept 8 bases outside the gene matches. The CDR3 spans 15 residues.

Here the CDR3 reads CASSPTSGRADTQYF. The CDR3 DNA follows: TGTGCCAGCTCGCCGACTAGCGGGAGAGCAGATACGCAGTATTTT. V is TRBV18 and J is TRBJ2-3, with 12 nucleotides matching TRBD2. V lost 6 bases to trimming and J lost 4 bases; unmatched junction nucleotides: 5. Germline CDR1 is KGHSH and CDR2 is LQKENI. This CDR3 comprises 15 residues.

In this sample, this clonotype turned up many times. The chain joins TRBV7-6 to TRBJ2-3; possible D gene TRBD2, 7 bases. Germline V gene lookup returns CDR1 SGHVS and CDR2 FNYEAQ. The V and J ends lost 5 bases and 6 bases respectively, with 18 bases between them. CDR3 size: 15 residues. CDR3 bases: TGTGCCAGCAGCGCTAGATTGGGGGGGGGCGATACGCAGTATTTT. Protein: CASSARLGGGDTQYF.

This clonotype was seen at least ten times. The chain joins TRBV2 to TRBJ1-2, with D maybe TRBD1 (6 bases). Germline-derived CDR1 and CDR2 are SNHLY and FYNNEI. The germline V and J ends were trimmed by 1 base and 5 bases, with 8 bases remaining between them. This CDR3 is built from 13 residues. The CDR3 DNA sequence: TGTGCCAGCAGTGAAGACAGGGCGTATGGCTACACCTTC. This codes for CASSEDRAYGYTF. Full variable domain (rest looked up from reference TRBV2 and TRBJ1-2): EPEVTQTPSHQVTQMGQEVILRCVPISNHLYFYWYRQILGQKVEFLVSFYNNEISEKSEIFDDQFSVERPDGSNFTLKIRSTKLEDSAMYFCASSEDRAYGYTFGSGTRLTVV.

There are many counts of this clonotype. The chain is built from TRBV12-3 or TRBV12-4 and TRBJ2-2; weak D call: TRBD1 (5 bases). The CDR3 is 15 amino acids. V dropped 5 bases and J dropped 0 bases, with 10 bases sitting between them. The CDR3 DNA follows: TGTGCCAGCAGTCGACAGACATCGAACACCGGGGAGCTGTTTTTT. It specifies CASSRQTSNTGELFF.

The chain carries TRBV28 and TRBJ1-6; D remains ambiguous. This CDR3 is built from 15 residues. Germline V CDR1 and CDR2: MDHEN, SYDVKM. V was trimmed by 4 bases and J by 4 bases, leaving 11 bases between them. This CDR3 is CASSSMPVYNSPLHF. The DNA of the CDR3 is TGTGCCAGCAGTTCAATGCCGGTTTATAATTCACCCCTCCACTTT. The variable domain in full, with the rest retrieved from reference TRBV28 and TRBJ1-6, is DVKVTQSSRYLVKRTGEKVFLECVQDMDHENMFWYRQDPGLGLRLIYFSYDVKMKEKGDIPEGYSVSREKKERFSLILESASTNQTSMYLCASSSMPVYNSPLHFGNGTRLTVT.

The V gene is TRBV6-1, the J gene TRBJ1-5; TRBD1 agrees at 8 bases. Germline CDR1 MNHNS, CDR2 SASEGT. J gave up 5 bases and V 6 bases, and 3 bases lay outside the gene matches. The CDR3 runs 13 residues. The CDR3 coding sequence is TGTGCCAGCAGACAGGGGGGGGATCAGCCCCAGCATTTT. It encodes CASRQGGDQPQHF.

This clonotype was observed a handful of times. This chain uses TRBV6-2 or TRBV6-3 with TRBJ1-6; no firm D call. Deletions cut 6 bases from V and 13 bases from J, with 16 bases between. Germline CDR1 MNHEY, CDR2 SVGEGT. CDR3 length: 13 amino acids. For the CDR3, the DNA is TGTGCCAGCAGATATACCTTCCGACACCCCCTCCACTTT. Residues: CASRYTFRHPLHF.

Ten or more counts support this clonotype. V is TRBV12-3 or TRBV12-4 and J is TRBJ2-1, with D hard to call. The CDR3 length is 14 residues. Trimming left V 0 bases short and J 2 bases short, with 5 bases between. CDR3 sequence: CASSLAGAYNEQFF. As DNA, the CDR3 is TGTGCCAGCAGTTTAGCTGGGGCCTACAATGAGCAGTTCTTC.

This rearrangement joins TRBV6-2 or TRBV6-3 to TRBJ2-3; D gene uncertain. Germline lookup yields CDR1 MNHEY and CDR2 SVGEGT. Trimming shortened V by 3 bases and J by 6 bases, and 10 bases separated the two germline ends. The CDR3 loop spans 13 amino acids. In DNA form, the CDR3 reads TGTGCCAGCAGTTATTCTCTCGGGGATACGCAGTATTTT. As protein: CASSYSLGDTQYF.

This clonotype showed up just once. This chain joins TRBV5-5 and TRBJ2-7; 7 positions match TRBD1. From germline, CDR1 is SGHKS and CDR2 YYEKEE (reference sequence). CDR3 size: 14 residues. V was pared by 2 bases and J by 7 bases, with 9 bases of the junction left unmatched. CDR3 residues: CASSLAGQDVEQYF. As DNA, the CDR3 is TGTGCCAGCAGCTTAGCAGGACAGGACGTTGAGCAGTACTTC.

This clonotype was seen more than once but under ten times. The chain joins TRBV7-2 to TRBJ2-5; 8 nucleotides line up with TRBD2. The germline V gene encodes CDR1 SGHTA and CDR2 FQGNSA. The CDR3 is made up of 12 amino acids. Trimming at V came to 2 bases and at J to 13 bases, leaving 6 bases not matched to a gene. The CDR3 DNA sequence: TGTGCCAGCAGCTTATTCAGCCTAGCGGGGTACTTC. Protein product: CASSLFSLAGYF.

This clonotype was detected only a few times. The chain uses TRBV6-5 and TRBJ2-1; TRBD1 matches 7 bases. This CDR3 is 14 amino acids long. Germline CDR1 MNHEY, CDR2 SVGAGI. The ends lost 6 bases at V and 9 bases at J; junction bases unmatched: 11. The CDR3 sequence: CASSRDRGSGEQFF. The CDR3 nucleotides read TGTGCCAGCAGCCGGGACAGAGGGAGTGGTGAGCAGTTCTTC.

This chain joins TRBV28 and TRBJ2-1; 7 bases agree with TRBD2. CDR1 is MDHEN, CDR2 SYDVKM, per germline. With 8 bases clipped from V and 2 bases from J, the junction kept 9 bases outside the gene matches. This CDR3 is built from 15 residues. The CDR3 region is CASHRGGGAYNEQFF. In DNA, the CDR3 is TGTGCCAGCCACCGCGGGGGTGGAGCCTACAATGAGCAGTTCTTC.

This clonotype was counted ten times or more. J is TRBJ2-3 and V is TRBV2, with TRBD2 matching 13 bases. The CDR3 loop spans 14 amino acids. V was clipped by 10 bases and J by 5 bases; unmatched bases: 6. The germline CDR1 and CDR2 sequences are SNHLY and FYNNEI. The CDR3 bases are TGTGCCAACACTGGGACTAGCGGGGAAGATACGCAGTATTTT. Amino acid sequence: CANTGTSGEDTQYF.